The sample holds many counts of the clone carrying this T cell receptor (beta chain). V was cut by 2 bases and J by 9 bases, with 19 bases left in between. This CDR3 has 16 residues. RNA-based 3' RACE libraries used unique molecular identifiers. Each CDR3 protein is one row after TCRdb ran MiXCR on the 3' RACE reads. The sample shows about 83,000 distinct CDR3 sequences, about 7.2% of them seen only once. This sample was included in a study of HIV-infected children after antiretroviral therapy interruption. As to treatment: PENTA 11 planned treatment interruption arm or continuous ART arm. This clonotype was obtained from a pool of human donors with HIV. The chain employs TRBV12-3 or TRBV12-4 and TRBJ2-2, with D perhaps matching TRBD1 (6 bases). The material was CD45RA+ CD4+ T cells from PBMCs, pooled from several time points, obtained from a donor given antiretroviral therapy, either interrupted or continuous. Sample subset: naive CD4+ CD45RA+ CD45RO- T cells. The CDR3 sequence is CASSLSGRGTFRELFF. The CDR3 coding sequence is TGTGCCAGCAGTTTAAGTGGCAGGGGAACATTCCGGGAGCTGTTTTTT.